This TCR beta chain is from a study of response to subunit inactivated influenza vaccine. Study-wide findings and caveats: The authors offered the suggestion that each seasonal influenza vaccination recruits few new T cells.

CDR3 size: 16 residues. The V and J ends lost 0 bases and 2 bases, in that order; junction bases with no gene match: 6. CDR1 and CDR2 (germline): SGHRS, YFSETQ. TCRdb fed the RT-PCR reads into MiXCR, producing one record per CDR3 protein. The sample carries about 240,000 distinct CDR3 sequences, 9.5% to 15% recorded once. To note about this clonotype: Its antigen is unidentified.

The clonotype comes from a man in his fifties or sixties who received an inactivated influenza vaccine. The J gene is TRBJ2-7, the V gene TRBV5-1, with TRBD2 matching over 9 bases. Sample: non-naive T cells sorted from PBMCs, taken around two weeks before vaccination. The DNA of the CDR3 is TGCGCCAGCAGCTTGGCCGCGGGAGGGCGAGCCTACGAGCAGTACTTC. Amino acids: CASSLAAGGRAYEQYF.